The 18 T cell receptor beta chains presented below share a single source sample, sequenced in a study of identical twins. Using its own MiXCR run on the 5' RACE reads, TCRdb lists one record per CDR3 protein. The sample holds 200,000 to 250,000 distinct CDR3 sequences, over 9.5% seen once. The sample was also reused in another study, on yellow fever vaccine responses in identical twins.

The sample comprised memory (CD45RO+) T cells sorted from blood. These receptor sequences come from a woman aged 18-29 years in good health.

This clonotype was found a few times. The chain carries TRBV27 and TRBJ2-2; perhaps TRBD1 as D (6 bases). V lost 6 bases, J lost 1 base, and 9 bases lay in between. The CDR3 spans 14 residues. Germline V gives CDR1 MNHEY, CDR2 SMNVEV (reference sequence). The CDR3 DNA reads TGTGCCAGCAGGACACAGGGGAACACCGGGGAGCTGTTTTTT. Amino acids: CASRTQGNTGELFF.

This clonotype has more than one count but fewer than ten. This chain links TRBV7-9 with TRBJ2-2; D ambiguous. V was shortened by 8 bases and J by 6 bases, with 13 bases between the two germline ends. The CDR3 totals 13 residues. Per the germline V gene, CDR1 is SEHNR and CDR2 is FQNEAQ (reference sequence). CDR3 nucleotides: TGTGCCAGCCGCTCAATAGGACCCGGGGAGCTGTTTTTT. It encodes CASRSIGPGELFF.

The chain links TRBV7-9 to TRBJ2-1; no firm D call. CDR3 length equals 13 residues. The V gene lost 2 bases and the J gene lost 6 bases, with 8 bases spanning the gap. Germline CDR1 is SEHNR and CDR2 is FQNEAQ (reference sequence). In DNA form, the CDR3 reads TGTGCCAGCAGCTTAAACGCGGCCAATGAGCAGTTCTTC. It translates to CASSLNAANEQFF.

This clonotype was picked up a small number of times. The chain joins TRBV5-1 to TRBJ2-1; TRBD2 agrees at 12 bases. V trimming: 0 bases; J trimming: 9 bases; junction bases outside the gene matches: 4. The CDR3 runs 15 residues. In germline, CDR1 is SGHRS, CDR2 YFSETQ. The CDR3 is CASSLVGLAGSEQFF. The CDR3 DNA follows: TGCGCCAGCAGCTTGGTCGGACTAGCGGGAAGTGAGCAGTTCTTC.

This clonotype came up a few times. V usage is TRBV2 and J usage is TRBJ2-7; 9 bases are a match to TRBD1. V was pared by 7 bases and J by 6 bases, with 10 bases of the junction left unmatched. Germline V gives CDR1 SNHLY, CDR2 FYNNEI. The CDR3 length is 14 residues. In DNA, the CDR3 is TGTGCCAGCACCCTCCAGGGACAGGGTAGCGAGCAGTACTTC. It encodes CASTLQGQGSEQYF. The whole variable domain, remainder taken from reference TRBV2 and TRBJ2-7, is EPEVTQTPSHQVTQMGQEVILRCVPISNHLYFYWYRQILGQKVEFLVSFYNNEISEKSEIFDDQFSVERPDGSNFTLKIRSTKLEDSAMYFCASTLQGQGSEQYFGPGTRLTVT.

This clonotype was observed many times. The J gene is TRBJ2-3, the V gene TRBV6-5; D gene ambiguous. Germline values: CDR1 MNHEY, CDR2 SVGAGI. This CDR3 spans 15 amino acids. V was cut by 0 bases and J by 1 base, with 8 bases left in between. The CDR3 sequence is CASSYSMPGTDTQYF. CDR3 DNA sequence: TGTGCCAGCAGTTACTCGATGCCCGGCACAGATACGCAGTATTTT.

This clonotype was detected many times. This chain links TRBV3-1 with TRBJ2-3; 7 nucleotides line up with TRBD2. CDR1 is LGHDT, CDR2 YNNKEL, per germline (reference sequence). This CDR3 has 15 amino acids. Trimming removed 5 bases from V and 3 bases from J; junction bases left unmatched: 8. The CDR3 sequence: CASSGLAETTDTQYF. The CDR3 DNA reads TGTGCCAGCAGCGGCCTAGCGGAAACGACAGATACGCAGTATTTT.

This clonotype has a handful of counts. For the CDR3, the DNA is TGTGCCAGCAGCTTAGCGGGACGCGGCCTGGGGACCCAGTACTTC. This sequence encodes CASSLAGRGLGTQYF. The chain employs TRBV7-2 and TRBJ2-5; D may correspond to TRBD1 or TRBD2 (5 bases each). Trimming left V 0 bases short and J 7 bases short, with 15 bases between. Germline CDR1 SGHTA, CDR2 FQGNSA. This CDR3 region has 15 residues.

A word on this clonotype: One junction end does not reproduce the germline sequence, and a read error may be involved. The V call is TRBV6-4, the J call TRBJ2-3; TRBD1 matches at 8 bases. Germline CDR1 is MRHNA and CDR2 is SNTAGT. This CDR3 has 15 residues. DNA of the CDR3: TGTGCCAGCAGTACGGGACAGGCAGACACAGATACGCCGTATTTT. Translation: CASSTGQADTDTPYF.

With respect to this clonotype: This may be a read error, as it is one base from a much larger clone. The chain recombines TRBV24-1 with TRBJ2-5; 12 bases map to TRBD2. Germline CDR1 is KGHDR and CDR2 is SFDVKD. This CDR3 has 17 amino acids. With 5 bases clipped from V and 4 bases from J, the junction kept 10 bases outside the gene matches. The CDR3 loop is CATSGLAGGNSGETQYF. Here the CDR3 DNA reads TGTGCCACCAGTGGTCTAGCGGGAGGGAACTCCGGAGAGACCCAGTACTTC.

The chain combines TRBV11-1 with TRBJ2-7, with a weak D call TRBD1 (5 bases). Trimming pared 5 bases from V and 3 bases from J, leaving 17 bases between. Germline values: CDR1 SGHAT, CDR2 FQDESV (reference sequence). The CDR3 is 15 amino acids. The CDR3 protein is CASSALDNLDYEQYF. CDR3 coding DNA: TGTGCCAGCAGCGCCCTGGACAATCTGGACTACGAGCAGTACTTC.

This clonotype was recorded a few times. The chain has TRBV6-2 or TRBV6-3 and TRBJ2-3; 7 nucleotides match TRBD2. The CDR3 consists of 16 residues. CDR1 and CDR2 (germline): MNHEY, SVGEGT. The trim removed 5 bases at V and 6 bases at J, leaving 14 bases unmatched. CDR3 DNA sequence: TGTGCCAGCAGTCCTAGGTCGGGGGGACGACCGGATACGCAGTATTTT. This gives the protein CASSPRSGGRPDTQYF.

The table lists this clonotype with many counts. The rearrangement uses TRBV4-1 and TRBJ2-5; 8 nucleotides match TRBD2. The CDR3 is made up of 16 amino acids. V trimming: 4 bases; J trimming: 2 bases; junction bases outside the gene matches: 9. CDR1 MGHRA and CDR2 YSYEKL come from the germline V gene. As DNA, the CDR3 is TGCGCCAGCAGCCGAGTTAGTGCGGGAGGACAAGAGACCCAGTACTTC. Translated, it gives CASSRVSAGGQETQYF.

The V gene is TRBV6-6, the J gene TRBJ2-4; TRBD2 agrees at 7 bases. Germline assignment: CDR1 MNHNY and CDR2 SVGAGI (reference sequence). This CDR3 region has 13 residues. J was trimmed by 7 bases and V by 7 bases; bases with no gene match: 7. CDR3: CASIQGGRNIQYF. As DNA, the CDR3 is TGTGCCAGCATTCAGGGAGGGAGGAACATTCAGTACTTC.

The chain carries TRBV2 and TRBJ2-2; the D gene is possibly TRBD1 (6 bases). Between the trimmed V and J ends, which lost 8 bases and 0 bases, there was a span of 10 bases. The CDR3 contains 14 residues. Germline loops: CDR1 SNHLY, CDR2 FYNNEI. DNA of the CDR3: TGTGCCAGCGCACGGACAGCGAACACCGGGGAGCTGTTTTTT. It encodes CASARTANTGELFF.

V gene TRBV4-2 combines with J gene TRBJ2-6; tentatively, D is TRBD1 (6 bases). V dropped 3 bases and J dropped 14 bases, with 23 bases sitting between them. Germline lookup yields CDR1 LGHNA and CDR2 YNFKEQ. The CDR3 covers 16 residues. This chain's CDR3 is CASSQRTIGTPEFLTF. The DNA for the CDR3 is TGTGCCAGCAGCCAGCGTACCATAGGGACACCCGAGTTCCTGACTTTC.

This clonotype has ten or more counts. This rearrangement joins TRBV15 to TRBJ2-3, with 10 bases aligning to TRBD2. V shed 0 bases, J shed 4 bases, and the junction held 4 bases outside the gene matches. The CDR3 totals 16 residues. CDR1 and CDR2 (germline): LNHNV, YYDKDF (reference sequence). The CDR3 loop is CATSRDASGGPDTQYF. Written as DNA, the CDR3 is TGTGCCACCAGCAGAGATGCTAGCGGGGGCCCAGATACGCAGTATTTT. Based on the CDR3 plus reference TRBV15 and TRBJ2-3, the full variable domain is DAMVIQNPRYQVTQFGKPVTLSCSQTLNHNVMYWYQQKSSQAPKLLFHYYDKDFNNEADTPDNFQSRRPNTSFCFLDIRSPGLGDTAMYLCATSRDASGGPDTQYFGPGTRLTVL.

This chain joins TRBV29-1 and TRBJ2-6, with no clear D. The germline V and J ends were trimmed by 0 bases and 0 bases, with 9 bases remaining between them. The CDR3 totals 16 residues. Germline V gene data show CDR1 as SQVTM and CDR2 as ANQGSEA. As DNA, the CDR3 is TGCAGCGTTGAAGACCAAAAGAGCTCTGGGGCCAACGTCCTGACTTTC. This gives the protein CSVEDQKSSGANVLTF.